This passage covers 15 T cell receptor beta chains from one sample sequenced in a study of shared clonotypes between healthy human individuals. Clones were read by immunoSEQ multiplex PCR, and TCRdb kept only the in-frame ones, dropping some. The table includes about 490,000 clones, 70% to 80% detected once. The sequenced sample was PBMCs. These receptors were collected from a woman aged 40 to 50 in good health. Some clones in this sample may be carry-over from other donors' samples.

This chain links TRBV10-3 with TRBJ1-2, with D perhaps TRBD1 (5 bases). Germline V gene sequence: CDR1 ENHRY, CDR2 SYGVKD. Trimming removed 0 bases at V and 6 bases at J, with 17 bases between. The length of the CDR3 is 16 residues. The CDR3 bases are TGTGCCATCAGTGAGTCTAAAGGGGCAACCCTCAATGGCTACACCTTC. It is translated as CAISESKGATLNGYTF.

The chain links TRBV11-2 to TRBJ2-1; TRBD2 matches at 10 bases. Germline trimming cut 8 bases from V and 9 bases from J; bases unmatched to any gene: 7. Germline assignment: CDR1 SGHAT and CDR2 FQNNGV. The CDR3 is 13 residues long. CDR3 bases: TGTGCCAGCTCAACCTTAGCGGGAGGTGAGCAGTTCTTC. Its protein is CASSTLAGGEQFF.

The V call is TRBV19, the J call TRBJ2-7; D is undetermined. Germline V lookup: CDR1 LNHDA, CDR2 SQIVND (reference sequence). V lost 4 bases and J lost 4, with 8 bases in between. This CDR3 is built from 12 residues. DNA for the CDR3: TGTGCCAGTAGTAACTCAGCTTACGAGCAGTACTTC. This sequence encodes CASSNSAYEQYF.

The chain joins TRBV9 to TRBJ2-7; D gene unclear. Trimming stripped 0 bases from V and 2 bases from J, with 9 bases between. The CDR3 runs 14 residues. Germline CDR1 is SGDLS and CDR2 is YYNGEE. The CDR3 coding sequence is TGTGCCAGCAGCGTAGAAGGCTCTACCTACGAGCAGTACTTC. This encodes CASSVEGSTYEQYF.

The rearrangement links TRBV2 to TRBJ2-1; 9 bases are a match to TRBD2. Germline assignment: CDR1 SNHLY and CDR2 FYNNEI. V lost 4 bases, J lost 3 bases, and 4 bases stayed unmatched. The CDR3 is 15 residues long. The CDR3 nucleotides are TGTGCCAGCAGTGTCCTAGCGGGAAACTACAATGAGCAGTTCTTC. Translating gives CASSVLAGNYNEQFF.

This chain joins TRBV7-2 and TRBJ1-2, with 11 bases aligning to TRBD1. The CDR3 sequence is 15 residues long. The germline V gene encodes CDR1 SGHTA and CDR2 FQGNSA. After removal of 4 bases from V and 3 bases from J, the junction contained 4 bases not matched to a gene. DNA of the CDR3: TGTGCCAGCAGCTCTCCGGGACAGGGGGACTATGGCTACACCTTC. Protein product: CASSSPGQGDYGYTF.

This chain connects TRBV7-3 to TRBJ2-2; perhaps TRBD1 as D (6 bases). Per the germline V gene, CDR1 is SGHTA and CDR2 is FQGTGA. Trimming left V 4 bases short and J 3 bases short, with 15 bases between. The length of the CDR3 is 16 residues. CDR3: CASSSRGRGHTGELFF. The CDR3 nucleotides read TGTGCCAGCAGCTCTCGCGGCAGGGGTCACACCGGGGAGCTGTTTTTT.

The rearrangement joins TRBV5-1 to TRBJ2-7, with 7 nucleotides matching TRBD1. CDR3 length equals 15 residues. J gave up 4 bases and V 0 bases, and 7 bases lay outside the gene matches. Germline CDR1 reads SGHRS; CDR2 reads YFSETQ. DNA of the CDR3: TGCGCCAGCAGCTTGGAAGGGGACAGAAATTACGAGCAGTACTTC. This translates into CASSLEGDRNYEQYF. The full variable domain, with the rest looked up from reference TRBV5-1 and TRBJ2-7, is KAGVTQTPRYLIKTRGQQVTLSCSPISGHRSVSWYQQTPGQGLQFLFEYFSETQRNKGNFPGRFSGRQFSNSRSEMNVSTLELGDSALYLCASSLEGDRNYEQYFGPGTRLTVT.

The chain has TRBV9 and TRBJ2-3, with D unclear. Germline assignment: CDR1 SGDLS and CDR2 YYNGEE. This CDR3 comprises 12 residues. Trimming took off 7 bases at V and 9 bases at J, with 15 bases between the two ends. The CDR3 loop is CASGSELPTQYF. The CDR3 nucleotides are TGTGCCAGCGGCTCCGAGTTACCGACGCAGTATTTT.

The V gene is TRBV9, the J gene TRBJ2-1; D is possibly TRBD2 (5 bases). This CDR3 is 16 amino acids long. V lost 3 bases to trimming and J lost 8 bases, with 21 bases between them. Germline CDR1 SGDLS, CDR2 YYNGEE. As DNA, the CDR3 is TGTGCCAGCAGCGCGGCTCTGAGGGAGACCGATGATGAGCAGTTCTTC. This encodes CASSAALRETDDEQFF.

This clone was recorded at least ten times. This sequence joins TRBV10-3 and TRBJ2-3; no definite D call. Germline lookup yields CDR1 ENHRY and CDR2 SYGVKD. V lost 8 bases to trimming and J lost 2 bases, with 11 bases between them. CDR3 length: 13 residues. The CDR3 nucleotides are TGTGCCATCGCTGCGGAATCCACAGATACGCAGTATTTT. As protein: CAIAAESTDTQYF.

Concerning this clone: This clone may be a read error of a much larger clone one base away. The rearrangement uses TRBV7-8 and TRBJ2-1; D perhaps matches TRBD2 (5 bases). The CDR3 consists of 17 residues. Germline lookup yields CDR1 SGHVS and CDR2 FQNEAQ. CDR3 sequence: CASSSPWVASSYNERFF. CDR3 sequence (DNA): TGTGCCAGCAGCTCGCCTTGGGTAGCTAGCTCCTACAATGAGCGGTTCTTC.

J is TRBJ2-1 and V is TRBV27, with D tentatively TRBD1 or TRBD2 (5 bases each). The CDR3 totals 12 residues. CDR1 and CDR2 from the germline V gene are MNHEY and SMNVEV (reference sequence). The CDR3 region is CATRTLVGEQFF. The CDR3, as DNA: TGTGCTACGCGGACACTAGTAGGTGAGCAGTTCTTC.

This clone was counted between two and nine times. The chain has TRBV2 and TRBJ1-1; TRBD1 matches 7 bases. Trimming cost V 6 bases and J 7 bases; bases outside gene matches: 14. Germline CDR1 SNHLY, CDR2 FYNNEI. The CDR3 is 15 amino acids. CDR3 sequence (DNA): TGTGCCAGCAGCCCGGGGACAGCCCTGTGGGGTGAAGCTTTCTTT. Translating it yields CASSPGTALWGEAFF. The variable domain in full, completed from reference TRBV2 and TRBJ1-1, reads EPEVTQTPSHQVTQMGQEVILRCVPISNHLYFYWYRQILGQKVEFLVSFYNNEISEKSEIFDDQFSVERPDGSNFTLKIRSTKLEDSAMYFCASSPGTALWGEAFFGQGTRLTVV.

Details on this clone: Germline and junction disagree at one end, which may indicate a read error. This chain links TRBV7-7 with TRBJ2-3; 7 bases line up with TRBD2. Germline lookup yields CDR1 SSHAT and CDR2 FNYEAQ (reference sequence). The CDR3 is made up of 15 amino acids. The CDR3 nucleotides read TGTGCTAGCAGCTCCATAGCGGGCCCCACAGATACGCAGTATTTT. This translates into CASSSIAGPTDTQYF.